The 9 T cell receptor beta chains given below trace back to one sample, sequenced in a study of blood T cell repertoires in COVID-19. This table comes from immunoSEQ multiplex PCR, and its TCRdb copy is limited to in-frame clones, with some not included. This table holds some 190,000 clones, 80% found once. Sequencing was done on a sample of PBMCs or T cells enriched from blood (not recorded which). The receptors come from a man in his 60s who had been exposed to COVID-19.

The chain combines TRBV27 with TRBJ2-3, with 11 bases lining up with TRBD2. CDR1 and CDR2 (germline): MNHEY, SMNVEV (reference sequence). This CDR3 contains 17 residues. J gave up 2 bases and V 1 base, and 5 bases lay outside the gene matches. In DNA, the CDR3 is TGTGCCAGCAGTTTATATACTAGCGGGAGAGTCACAGATACGCAGTATTTT. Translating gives CASSLYTSGRVTDTQYF.

The CDR3, as DNA: TGTGCCATCAGTGACCCGGACAGAGAGACCCAGTACTTC. It encodes CAISDPDRETQYF. The chain links TRBV10-3 to TRBJ2-5, with D maybe TRBD1 (6 bases). Germline assignment: CDR1 ENHRY and CDR2 SYGVKD. Trimming stripped 3 bases from V and 4 bases from J, with 9 bases between. The CDR3 is 13 residues long.

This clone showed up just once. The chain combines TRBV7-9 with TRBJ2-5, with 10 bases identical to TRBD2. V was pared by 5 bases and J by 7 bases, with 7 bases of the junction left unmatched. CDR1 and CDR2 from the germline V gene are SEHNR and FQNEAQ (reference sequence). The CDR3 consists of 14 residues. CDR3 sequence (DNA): TGTGCCAGCAGCCGGACTAGCGGCGGGGGGACCCAGTACTTC. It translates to CASSRTSGGGTQYF.

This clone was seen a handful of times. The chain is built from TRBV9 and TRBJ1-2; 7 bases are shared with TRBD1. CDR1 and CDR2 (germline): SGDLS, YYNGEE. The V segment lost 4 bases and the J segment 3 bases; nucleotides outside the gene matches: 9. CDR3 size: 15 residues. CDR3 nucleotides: TGTGCCAGCAGCTCTCAGGGGGTTATCGACTATGGCTACACCTTC. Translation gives CASSSQGVIDYGYTF.

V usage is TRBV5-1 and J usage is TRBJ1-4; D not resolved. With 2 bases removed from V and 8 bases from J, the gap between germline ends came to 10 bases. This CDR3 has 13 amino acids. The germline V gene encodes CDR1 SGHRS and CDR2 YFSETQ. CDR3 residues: CASSFGLREKLFF. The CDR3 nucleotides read TGCGCCAGCAGCTTCGGATTGAGGGAAAAACTGTTTTTT. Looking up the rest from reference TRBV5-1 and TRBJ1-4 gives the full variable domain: KAGVTQTPRYLIKTRGQQVTLSCSPISGHRSVSWYQQTPGQGLQFLFEYFSETQRNKGNFPGRFSGRQFSNSRSEMNVSTLELGDSALYLCASSFGLREKLFFGSGTQLSVL.

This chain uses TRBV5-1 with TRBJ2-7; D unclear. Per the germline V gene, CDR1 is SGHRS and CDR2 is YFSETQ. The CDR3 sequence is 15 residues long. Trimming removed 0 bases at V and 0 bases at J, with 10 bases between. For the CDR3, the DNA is TGCGCCAGCAGCTTGGACTTATCAAGCTCCTACGAGCAGTACTTC. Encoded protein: CASSLDLSSSYEQYF.

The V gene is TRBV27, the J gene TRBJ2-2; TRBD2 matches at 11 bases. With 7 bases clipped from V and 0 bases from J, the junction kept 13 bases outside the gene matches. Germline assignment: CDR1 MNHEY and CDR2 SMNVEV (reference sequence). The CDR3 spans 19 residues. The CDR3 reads CASNLKGLAGGPNTGELFF. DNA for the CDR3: TGTGCCAGCAACCTAAAGGGCCTAGCGGGAGGACCGAACACCGGGGAGCTGTTTTTT.

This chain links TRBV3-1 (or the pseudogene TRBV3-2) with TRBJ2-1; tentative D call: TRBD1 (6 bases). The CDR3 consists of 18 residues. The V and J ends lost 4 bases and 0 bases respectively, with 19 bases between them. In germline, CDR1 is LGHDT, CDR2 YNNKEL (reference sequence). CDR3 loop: CASSRTLQGANSYNEQFF. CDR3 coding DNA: TGTGCCAGCAGCCGGACTTTACAGGGCGCCAACTCCTACAATGAGCAGTTCTTC.

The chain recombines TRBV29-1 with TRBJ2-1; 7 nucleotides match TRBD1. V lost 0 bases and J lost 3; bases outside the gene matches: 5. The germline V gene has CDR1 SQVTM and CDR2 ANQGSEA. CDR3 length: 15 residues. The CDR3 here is CSVEDLRTGYNEQFF. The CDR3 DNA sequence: TGCAGCGTTGAAGATCTGCGGACAGGCTACAATGAGCAGTTCTTC.